One and the same sample provided the 21 T cell receptor beta chains below, sequenced in a study of blood T cell repertoires in COVID-19. The data were produced by immunoSEQ multiplex PCR, yet TCRdb's version contains in-frame clones alone and is incomplete. The sample includes approximately 210,000 clones, 70% to 90% of them seen just once. What was sequenced was PBMCs or T cells enriched from blood (not recorded which). These receptors were obtained from a man aged 30 to 39 with acute COVID-19.

This clone was observed many times. In nucleotides, the CDR3 is TGTGCCAGCAGCTTAGATGGCAGGGGGTACACCGGGGAGCTGTTTTTT. Its translation is CASSLDGRGYTGELFF. The chain joins TRBV11-2 to TRBJ2-2; the match to TRBD1 covers 7 bases. Germline CDR1 and CDR2: SGHAT and FQNNGV. The V gene end was trimmed by 0 bases and the J gene end by 3 bases; junction bases not matched to a gene: 4. The CDR3 is made up of 16 amino acids.

The chain has TRBV27 and TRBJ2-7; 8 bases line up with TRBD1. CDR3 size: 16 residues. Germline CDR1 reads MNHEY; CDR2 reads SMNVEV (reference sequence). The ends lost 5 bases at V and 1 base at J; junction bases unmatched: 10. The DNA of the CDR3 is TGTGCCAGCAGTAACCCCGGACAGGGCCAATCCTACGAGCAGTACTTC. Its translation: CASSNPGQGQSYEQYF.

The J gene is TRBJ2-7, the V gene TRBV12-3 or TRBV12-4, with a weak D call TRBD2 (6 bases). This CDR3 contains 13 residues. Trimming left V 6 bases short and J 0 bases short, with 9 bases between. CDR3 loop: CASSSGDSYEQYF. DNA for the CDR3: TGTGCCAGCAGCTCGGGGGACTCCTACGAGCAGTACTTC.

V and J are TRBV24-1 and TRBJ1-3, with 7 positions matching TRBD1. Germline assignment: CDR1 KGHDR and CDR2 SFDVKD. J was trimmed by 8 bases and V by 11 bases; bases with no gene match: 14. The CDR3 totals 14 residues. CDR3 nucleotides: TGTGCCAAGACAGGGAGCCTAATTATGGACACCATATATTTT. It translates to CAKTGSLIMDTIYF.

The V call is TRBV10-3, the J call TRBJ1-2; TRBD1 matches at 8 bases. Trimming took 10 bases from V and 4 from J; bases not matched to a gene: 11. Germline loops: CDR1 ENHRY, CDR2 SYGVKD. The CDR3 spans 14 residues. CDR3: CATGWADRGYGYTF. CDR3 in DNA: TGTGCCACCGGATGGGCCGACAGGGGCTATGGCTACACCTTC.

This chain uses TRBV19 with TRBJ1-4; a possible D gene is TRBD1 (6 bases). Germline CDR1 is LNHDA and CDR2 is SQIVND (reference sequence). V gave up 8 bases and J gave up 5 bases, with 12 bases separating them. The CDR3 is 13 amino acids. The CDR3 coding sequence is TGTGCCAGTGCACAGGGTGAAAATGAAAAACTGTTTTTT. Translated, it gives CASAQGENEKLFF.

V is TRBV3-1 (or the pseudogene TRBV3-2) and J is TRBJ1-6; 9 bases line up with TRBD1. This CDR3 is 16 amino acids long. Looked up from germline, CDR1 is LGHDT and CDR2 is YNNKEL (reference sequence). Trimming at V came to 6 bases and at J to 1 base, leaving 4 bases not matched to a gene. As DNA, the CDR3 is TGTGCCAGCAGACAACAGGGGGCTTCCTATAATTCACCCCTCCACTTT. This translates into CASRQQGASYNSPLHF.

The chain combines TRBV7-9 with TRBJ1-1, with a possible D match to TRBD1 (5 bases). The germline V gene encodes CDR1 SEHNR and CDR2 FQNEAQ (reference sequence). The V gene lost 4 bases and the J gene lost 3 bases, with 15 bases spanning the gap. The length of the CDR3 is 15 residues. Written as DNA, the CDR3 is TGTGCCAGCAGCTCACCCCAGGGAAAGTACACTGAAGCTTTCTTT. Protein product: CASSSPQGKYTEAFF.

V and J are TRBV4-1 and TRBJ2-1, with 7 bases matching TRBD2. Germline V gene sequence: CDR1 MGHRA, CDR2 YSYEKL. The J segment lost 4 bases and the V segment lost 3 bases, leaving 12 bases of the junction unmatched. There are 17 residues in the CDR3. The CDR3 reads CASSQTPGGLTYNEQFF. The CDR3 DNA sequence: TGCGCCAGCAGCCAGACCCCCGGGGGGTTAACGTACAATGAGCAGTTCTTC.

This chain connects TRBV7-2 to TRBJ1-1; a weak D match, TRBD1 (6 bases). CDR1 is SGHTA, CDR2 FQGNSA, per germline. The CDR3 length is 17 residues. The V end was cut by 5 bases, the J end by 3 bases, with 22 bases between. The CDR3 is CASSHPRDTWRDTEAFF. The CDR3 DNA reads as TGTGCCAGCAGCCACCCCCGGGACACTTGGCGGGACACTGAAGCTTTCTTT.

About this clone itself: Other DNA sequences from this sample encode an identical CDR3 as well. The chain combines TRBV29-1 with TRBJ2-2; 9 nucleotides align to TRBD1. After removal of 6 bases from V and 1 base from J, the junction contained 0 bases not matched to a gene. There are 13 residues in the CDR3. The germline CDR1 and CDR2 sequences are SQVTM and ANQGSEA. The CDR3 region is CSVDRGNTGELFF. The CDR3, as DNA: TGCAGCGTGGACAGGGGGAACACCGGGGAGCTGTTTTTT.

This chain uses TRBV5-5 with TRBJ1-3; 10 positions agree with TRBD1. The germline V gene encodes CDR1 SGHKS and CDR2 YYEKEE (reference sequence). The CDR3 sequence is 17 residues long. V shed 2 bases, J shed 3 bases, and the junction held 8 bases outside the gene matches. DNA of the CDR3: TGTGCCAGCAGCTTCAGAGGACAGGGGGTCGTTGGAAACACCATATATTTT. Encoded protein: CASSFRGQGVVGNTIYF.

The rearrangement uses TRBV9 and TRBJ1-5, with 8 bases identical to TRBD1. The V gene's germline CDR1 is SGDLS and CDR2 YYNGEE. V lost 1 base, J lost 5 bases, and 11 bases stayed unmatched. The CDR3 extends over 17 amino acids. CDR3 sequence reads: CASSVRPRQGKYQPQHF. The CDR3 nucleotides are TGTGCCAGCAGCGTACGTCCTAGACAGGGGAAATATCAGCCCCAGCATTTT.

The V gene is TRBV19, the J gene TRBJ2-4; 9 bases match TRBD1. This CDR3 region has 16 residues. Trimming cost V 5 bases and J 3 bases; bases outside gene matches: 8. Germline V gives CDR1 LNHDA, CDR2 SQIVND (reference sequence). CDR3 nucleotide sequence: TGTGCCAGTAGTCCATGGACAGGGGCCCACAAAAACATTCAGTACTTC. This encodes CASSPWTGAHKNIQYF.

CDR3 loop: CASSQDGTGVSETQYF. DNA of the CDR3: TGTGCCAGCAGCCAAGATGGTACGGGGGTCAGTGAGACCCAGTACTTC. The chain is built from TRBV4-2 and TRBJ2-5, with D possibly being TRBD2 (6 bases). The CDR3 runs 16 residues. In germline, CDR1 is LGHNA, CDR2 YNFKEQ. Trimming took off 0 bases at V and 5 bases at J, with 16 bases between the two ends.

V gene TRBV5-1 combines with J gene TRBJ1-2; D perhaps matches TRBD1 (5 bases). The V end was cut by 0 bases, the J end by 6 bases, with 24 bases between. The germline CDR1 and CDR2 sequences are SGHRS and YFSETQ. The CDR3 covers 18 residues. Written as DNA, the CDR3 is TGCGCCAGCAGCTTGGGGGTGCGCACAGGAGAAAAATTGGATGGCTACACCTTC. This sequence encodes CASSLGVRTGEKLDGYTF.

The chain joins TRBV28 to TRBJ2-6; D uncertain. CDR3 length: 14 residues. The ends were cut back, 8 bases at V and 1 base at J, with 9 bases in the middle. CDR1 MDHEN and CDR2 SYDVKM come from the germline V gene. CDR3 protein: CASLATSGANVLTF. CDR3 nucleotides: TGTGCCAGCTTGGCCACGTCTGGGGCCAACGTCCTGACTTTC.

This chain uses TRBV14 with TRBJ2-7; tentatively, D is TRBD1 (6 bases). The germline gives CDR1 SGHDN, CDR2 FVKESK. This CDR3 has 15 amino acids. With 0 bases removed from V and 2 bases from J, the gap between germline ends came to 11 bases. The CDR3 sequence is CASSQDRGRAYEQYF. The CDR3 nucleotides read TGTGCCAGCAGCCAAGACAGGGGAAGGGCCTACGAGCAGTACTTC.

The chain recombines TRBV7-6 with TRBJ1-6; no clear D gene. The CDR3 loop spans 15 amino acids. The V gene lost 5 bases and the J gene lost 7 bases, with 15 bases spanning the gap. The germline V gene encodes CDR1 SGHVS and CDR2 FNYEAQ. The CDR3 protein is CASSPLGGRNSPLHF. As DNA, the CDR3 is TGTGCCAGCAGCCCCTTAGGAGGGAGGAATTCACCCCTCCACTTT.

The chain joins TRBV11-2 to TRBJ2-1; 7 bases fit TRBD1. The ends lost 1 base at V and 9 bases at J; junction bases unmatched: 6. The CDR3 has 14 residues. Germline values: CDR1 SGHAT, CDR2 FQNNGV. The CDR3 DNA follows: TGTGCCAGCAGCTTAGGGCAGGGGGAAACTGAGCAGTTCTTC. Translation gives CASSLGQGETEQFF.

The rearrangement links TRBV3-1 (or the pseudogene TRBV3-2) to TRBJ1-3; D is perhaps TRBD1 (5 bases). V lost 1 base, J lost 0 bases, and 13 bases lay in between. CDR1 is LGHDT and CDR2 is YNNKEL in the germline V gene (reference sequence). The CDR3 has 17 amino acids. CDR3 protein: CASSQAPGLLSGNTIYF. CDR3 bases: TGTGCCAGCAGCCAAGCCCCGGGACTGCTCTCTGGAAACACCATATATTTT.